Detailed here is one T cell receptor beta chain. These data are taken from a study of CD8+ T cells in alopecia areata. V was shortened by 4 bases and J by 7 bases, with 10 bases between the two germline ends. From germline, CDR1 is SQVTM and CDR2 ANQGSEA. The CDR3 sequence is 12 residues long. In each case, RNA was isolated and then reverse transcribed into cDNA as the sequencing template. The repertoire was sequenced with immunoSEQ multiplex PCR; TCRdb's copy has only in-frame clones and lacks some. Here the sample spans 170,000 or so clones, more than 60% being singletons. This TCR was recovered from a human donor with alopecia areata. This chain joins TRBV29-1 and TRBJ2-2; tentatively, D is TRBD2 (6 bases). This specimen was CD4+ T cells sorted from blood, taken at week 0. Here the CDR3 reads CSVGTGDGELFF. The CDR3 DNA is TGCAGCGTTGGTACGGGGGACGGGGAGCTGTTTTTT.